This TCR beta chain was identified in a study of shared clonotypes between healthy human individuals. Whole-study context: The people who gave samples were a couple of women and a few men aged 18 to 49. Each donor had three CD4 naive, three CD4 memory, two CD8 naive and one CD8 memory plate.

Clones were read by immunoSEQ multiplex PCR, and TCRdb kept only the in-frame ones, dropping some. The table includes millions of clones, roughly 94% detected once. CDR3 length: 13 residues. The germline V gene encodes CDR1 GTSNPN and CDR2 SVGIG (reference sequence). Trimming took 3 bases from V and 7 from J, leaving 12 bases between them. Naive CD4+ cells were CD45RA-selected; the remaining cells were memory. The source of this sequence is a man in his late teens or twenties in good health. Source material: naive CD4+ T cells sorted from blood. Stated subset: CD45RA+ positively selected. The gene calls are TRBV30 and TRBJ1-4, with D possibly matching TRBD1 (5 bases). CDR3 DNA sequence: TGTGCCTGGAGATCAGGGAAGGGTGAAAAACTGTTTTTT. Translation gives CAWRSGKGEKLFF.